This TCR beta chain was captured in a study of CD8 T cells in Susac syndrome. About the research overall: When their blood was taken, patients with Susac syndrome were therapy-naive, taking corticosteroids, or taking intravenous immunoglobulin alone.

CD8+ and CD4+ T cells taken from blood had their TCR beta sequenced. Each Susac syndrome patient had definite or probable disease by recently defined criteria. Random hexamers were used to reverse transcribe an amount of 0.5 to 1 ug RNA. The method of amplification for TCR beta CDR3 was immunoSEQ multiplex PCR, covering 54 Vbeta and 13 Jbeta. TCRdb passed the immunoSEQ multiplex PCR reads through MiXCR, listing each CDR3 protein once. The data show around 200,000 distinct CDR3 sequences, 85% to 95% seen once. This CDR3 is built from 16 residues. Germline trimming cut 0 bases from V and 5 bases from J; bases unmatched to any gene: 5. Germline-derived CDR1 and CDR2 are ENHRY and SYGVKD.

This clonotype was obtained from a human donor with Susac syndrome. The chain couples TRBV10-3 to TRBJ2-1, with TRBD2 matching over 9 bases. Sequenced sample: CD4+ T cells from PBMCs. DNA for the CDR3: TGTGCCATCAGTGAGTCGAGGGTAGCGGGAGACAATGAGCAGTTCTTC. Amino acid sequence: CAISESRVAGDNEQFF.